A single sample is the source of the 27 T cell receptor beta chains below, sequenced in a study of blood T cell repertoires in COVID-19. Produced via immunoSEQ multiplex PCR; TCRdb's table is partial and in-frame only. The sample consists of 150,000 to 200,000 clones, 65% to 85% of them appearing once. Sequencing was carried out using peripheral blood. These receptors all stem from a man aged 55 to 70 with active or convalescent COVID-19.

The chain carries TRBV6-1 and TRBJ2-7, with 7 positions matching TRBD2. This CDR3 region has 14 residues. Germline V gene lookup returns CDR1 MNHNS and CDR2 SASEGT. V was pared by 4 bases and J by 7 bases, with 10 bases of the junction left unmatched. The CDR3 loop reads CASSVWREREEQYF. The CDR3 DNA reads as TGTGCCAGCAGTGTTTGGCGGGAGAGGGAAGAGCAGTACTTC.

The chain couples TRBV5-1 to TRBJ2-1; possible D gene TRBD1, 5 bases. The CDR3 covers 15 residues. Trimming removed 0 bases at V and 3 bases at J, with 10 bases between. Germline V gives CDR1 SGHRS, CDR2 YFSETQ. CDR3 nucleotide sequence: TGCGCCAGCAGCTTGGGGACACGCGACTACAATGAGCAGTTCTTC. Its protein product is CASSLGTRDYNEQFF. The full variable domain, rest sourced from reference TRBV5-1 and TRBJ2-1, is KAGVTQTPRYLIKTRGQQVTLSCSPISGHRSVSWYQQTPGQGLQFLFEYFSETQRNKGNFPGRFSGRQFSNSRSEMNVSTLELGDSALYLCASSLGTRDYNEQFFGPGTRLTVL.

The V call is TRBV11-2, the J call TRBJ1-1; no firm D call. Trimming took 1 base from V and 0 from J, leaving 12 bases between them. CDR1 and CDR2 (germline): SGHAT, FQNNGV. This CDR3 is built from 16 residues. The CDR3 loop reads CASSLGHGIMNTEAFF. The CDR3 coding sequence is TGTGCCAGCAGCTTAGGCCACGGGATCATGAACACTGAAGCTTTCTTT.

The count of this clone is one. The chain is built from TRBV28 and TRBJ1-2; TRBD1 matches 7 bases. Losses at the gene ends were 1 base for V and 5 bases for J; bases not matched to a gene: 7. Germline CDR1 is MDHEN and CDR2 is SYDVKM. The CDR3 length is 15 residues. The CDR3 bases are TGTGCCAGCAGTTTATACACAGGGGAATTGTATGGCTACACCTTC. It is translated as CASSLYTGELYGYTF.

The rearrangement joins TRBV29-1 to TRBJ2-3; D might be TRBD2 (6 bases). V lost 0 bases, J lost 1 base, and 11 bases lay in between. The germline CDR1 and CDR2 sequences are SQVTM and ANQGSEA. There are 15 residues in the CDR3. The CDR3 nucleotides read TGCAGCGTTGAAGAGCGGGGCAGGCGCACAGATACGCAGTATTTT. It encodes CSVEERGRRTDTQYF.

The chain joins TRBV15 to TRBJ1-5; 7 bases match TRBD1. The CDR3 has 18 residues. Per the germline V gene, CDR1 is LNHNV and CDR2 is YYDKDF (reference sequence). Germline trimming cut 0 bases from V and 1 base from J; bases unmatched to any gene: 9. CDR3 sequence: CATSRDPLTGASNQPQHF. As DNA, the CDR3 is TGTGCCACCAGCAGAGACCCACTTACAGGGGCCAGCAATCAGCCCCAGCATTTT. The full variable domain, completed using reference TRBV15 and TRBJ1-5, is DAMVIQNPRYQVTQFGKPVTLSCSQTLNHNVMYWYQQKSSQAPKLLFHYYDKDFNNEADTPDNFQSRRPNTSFCFLDIRSPGLGDTAMYLCATSRDPLTGASNQPQHFGDGTRLSIL.

This clone was seen repeatedly, ten times or more. The chain employs TRBV10-2 and TRBJ1-4, with 8 bases matching TRBD1. Trimming cost V 4 bases and J 7 bases; bases outside gene matches: 8. The germline V gene has CDR1 WSHSY and CDR2 SAAADI. The CDR3 spans 15 residues. The DNA for the CDR3 is TGCGCCAGCAGTGCCGGACAGGGTTCATCTGAAAAACTGTTTTTT. Translated: CASSAGQGSSEKLFF.

The chain uses TRBV27 and TRBJ2-7; 9 positions agree with TRBD2. This CDR3 is built from 14 residues. The V segment lost 7 bases and the J segment 1 base; nucleotides outside the gene matches: 5. The germline V gene has CDR1 MNHEY and CDR2 SMNVEV (reference sequence). CDR3 DNA: TGTGCCAGCACATCAACTAGCGGGTCCTACGAGCAGTACTTC. As protein: CASTSTSGSYEQYF.

A note on this clone: Other nucleotide sequences from this sample produce the same CDR3. The chain recombines TRBV18 with TRBJ2-3, with D tentatively TRBD1 (5 bases). The CDR3 has 13 residues. V was trimmed by 6 bases and J by 5 bases, leaving 12 bases between them. Germline V lookup: CDR1 KGHSH, CDR2 LQKENI. CDR3 sequence (DNA): TGTGCCAGCTCGTTCGACAGAGTAGATACGCAGTATTTT. It is translated as CASSFDRVDTQYF.

V is TRBV7-8 and J is TRBJ2-3, with 7 bases matching TRBD2. Trimming took 5 bases from V and 2 from J; bases not matched to a gene: 7. The CDR3 contains 15 residues. From germline, CDR1 is SGHVS and CDR2 FQNEAQ. CDR3 DNA: TGTGCCAGCAGCCCCCGGACTAGTAACACAGATACGCAGTATTTT. Translation: CASSPRTSNTDTQYF. Together with reference TRBV7-8 and TRBJ2-3, the CDR3 gives the full variable domain: GAGVSQSPRYKVAKRGQDVALRCDPISGHVSLFWYQQALGQGPEFLTYFQNEAQLDKSGLPSDRFFAERPEGSVSTLKIQRTQQEDSAVYLCASSPRTSNTDTQYFGPGTRLTVL.

As regards this clone: The same CDR3 arises from other DNA sequences in this sample as well. The V gene is TRBV11-3, the J gene TRBJ2-5; TRBD2 agrees at 8 bases. Per the germline V gene, CDR1 is SGHNT and CDR2 is YENEEA. After removal of 5 bases from V and 3 bases from J, the junction contained 5 bases not matched to a gene. The CDR3 has 14 amino acids. The CDR3 region is CASSPGLAEETQYF. In DNA form, the CDR3 reads TGTGCCAGCAGCCCAGGACTAGCAGAAGAGACCCAGTACTTC.

The V call is TRBV6-2 or TRBV6-3, the J call TRBJ2-3, with 10 bases aligning to TRBD2. The CDR3 runs 17 residues. The V gene end was trimmed by 5 bases and the J gene end by 2 bases; junction bases not matched to a gene: 10. The germline CDR1 and CDR2 sequences are MNHEY and SVGEGT. This CDR3 is CASSSGRAPTDTDTQYF. DNA for the CDR3: TGTGCCAGCAGTAGCGGGAGGGCCCCAACGGACACAGATACGCAGTATTTT.

This clone was found once. This sequence joins TRBV29-1 and TRBJ1-2; D unresolved. Looked up from germline, CDR1 is SQVTM and CDR2 is ANQGSEA. The CDR3 extends over 12 amino acids. V dropped 0 bases and J dropped 5 bases, with 7 bases sitting between them. The CDR3 DNA reads TGCAGCGTTGAAGAGACACCGTATGGCTACACCTTC. This encodes CSVEETPYGYTF.

The chain uses TRBV6-2 or TRBV6-3 and TRBJ1-4; 8 bases map to TRBD1. The CDR3 contains 16 residues. V lost 5 bases and J lost 8; bases outside the gene matches: 13. CDR1 and CDR2 from the germline V gene are MNHEY and SVGEGT. As DNA, the CDR3 is TGTGCCAGCAGTATTCCCGGACAGGGATTTAAGGAAAAACTGTTTTTT. Protein: CASSIPGQGFKEKLFF.

This chain connects TRBV25-1 to TRBJ2-6; 8 nucleotides match TRBD1. This CDR3 is built from 17 residues. Trimming at V came to 4 bases and at J to 0 bases, leaving 5 bases not matched to a gene. CDR1 MGHDK and CDR2 SYGVNS come from the germline V gene. DNA for the CDR3: TGTGCCAGCAGTGGATCGGACAGGGTCTCTGGGGCCAACGTCCTGACTTTC. Translated, it gives CASSGSDRVSGANVLTF.

The chain carries TRBV5-1 and TRBJ2-3; 12 nucleotides agree with TRBD2. Losses at the gene ends were 4 bases for V and 1 base for J; bases not matched to a gene: 7. Germline V gene lookup returns CDR1 SGHRS and CDR2 YFSETQ. This CDR3 is 17 amino acids long. The CDR3: CASSPGLAGARTDTQYF. The CDR3 nucleotides read TGCGCCAGCAGCCCGGGACTAGCGGGTGCTCGCACAGATACGCAGTATTTT.

A few counts support this clone. This rearrangement joins TRBV12-3 or TRBV12-4 to TRBJ1-1; tentative D call: TRBD1 (5 bases). The CDR3 extends over 12 amino acids. V lost 1 base and J lost 8, with 8 bases in between. For the CDR3, the DNA is TGTGCCAGCAGTTTAGGGCGACAGGAAGCTTTCTTT. Protein: CASSLGRQEAFF.

The sample holds a few counts of this clone. The chain employs TRBV6-5 and TRBJ2-7; weak D call: TRBD2 (6 bases). Trimming left V 2 bases short and J 7 bases short, with 15 bases between. The length of the CDR3 is 14 residues. Germline assignment: CDR1 MNHEY and CDR2 SVGAGI. The CDR3 region has the DNA TGTGCCAGCAGTTACCTCGCCGCCGGAGGGGAGCAGTACTTC. Its protein product is CASSYLAAGGEQYF.

V and J are TRBV28 and TRBJ1-5, with TRBD1 as a possible D gene (5 bases). Trimming took 2 bases from V and 4 from J, leaving 12 bases between them. From germline, CDR1 is MDHEN and CDR2 SYDVKM. This CDR3 contains 15 residues. The CDR3 nucleotides are TGTGCCAGCAGTTTAATTCAGGGTGGGAATCAGCCCCAGCATTTT. It encodes CASSLIQGGNQPQHF.

The gene calls are TRBV19 and TRBJ2-5, with TRBD2 matching 9 bases. This CDR3 region has 12 residues. Losses at the gene ends were 7 bases for V and 9 bases for J; bases not matched to a gene: 6. CDR1 LNHDA and CDR2 SQIVND come from the germline V gene (reference sequence). CDR3 DNA: TGTGCCAGTAACTCGGCGGGAGGGGCCCAGTACTTC. Its protein product is CASNSAGGAQYF. The entire variable domain, with the rest obtained from reference TRBV19 and TRBJ2-5, is as follows: DGGITQSPKYLFRKEGQNVTLSCEQNLNHDAMYWYRQDPGQGLRLIYYSQIVNDFQKGDIAEGYSVSREKKESFPLTVTSAQKNPTAFYLCASNSAGGAQYFGPGTRLLVL.

The chain recombines TRBV5-1 with TRBJ2-3; TRBD2 agrees at 10 bases. Germline V gene sequence: CDR1 SGHRS, CDR2 YFSETQ. The CDR3 totals 16 residues. Losses at the gene ends were 4 bases for V and 1 base for J; bases not matched to a gene: 6. CDR3 loop: CASSQAGGPGTDTQYF. CDR3 in DNA: TGCGCCAGCAGCCAAGCGGGGGGGCCGGGCACAGATACGCAGTATTTT.

This rearrangement joins TRBV5-1 to TRBJ2-1; D uncertain. CDR1 and CDR2 from the germline V gene are SGHRS and YFSETQ. The germline V and J ends were trimmed by 4 bases and 4 bases, with 24 bases remaining between them. The CDR3 totals 18 residues. CDR3 DNA: TGCGCCAGCAGCCCCCGGAGTGAGAGCTACTCAATTTACAATGAGCAGTTCTTC. Translating gives CASSPRSESYSIYNEQFF.

This clone appeared a single time. The chain has TRBV18 and TRBJ2-1; 7 bases agree with TRBD1. The germline V gene encodes CDR1 KGHSH and CDR2 LQKENI. Trimming removed 6 bases from V and 4 bases from J; junction bases left unmatched: 9. This CDR3 is 15 amino acids long. The CDR3 here is CASSPQGVGYNEQFF. For the CDR3, the DNA is TGTGCCAGCTCCCCCCAGGGGGTGGGGTACAATGAGCAGTTCTTC.

This sequence joins TRBV2 and TRBJ2-3, with a possible D match to TRBD2 (5 bases). V lost 0 bases, J lost 6 bases, and 13 bases lay in between. Germline values: CDR1 SNHLY, CDR2 FYNNEI. The CDR3 is 15 amino acids. In DNA, the CDR3 is TGTGCCAGCAGTGAAGCGCGGTCTCGCGGGGATACGCAGTATTTT. Its protein product is CASSEARSRGDTQYF. Variable domain in full (rest from reference TRBV2 and TRBJ2-3): EPEVTQTPSHQVTQMGQEVILRCVPISNHLYFYWYRQILGQKVEFLVSFYNNEISEKSEIFDDQFSVERPDGSNFTLKIRSTKLEDSAMYFCASSEARSRGDTQYFGPGTRLTVL.

This chain joins TRBV19 and TRBJ2-1; weak D call: TRBD1 (6 bases). The V end was cut by 0 bases, the J end by 7 bases, with 16 bases between. This CDR3 comprises 16 residues. Germline values: CDR1 LNHDA, CDR2 SQIVND (reference sequence). The CDR3 sequence: CASSIEGGRGRNEQFF. Written as DNA, the CDR3 is TGTGCCAGTAGTATAGAAGGAGGCAGGGGTCGAAATGAGCAGTTCTTC.

This clone was recorded a few times. This specimen includes other DNA sequences encoding the same CDR3. The rearrangement joins TRBV5-1 to TRBJ1-2; 9 bases match TRBD1. From germline, CDR1 is SGHRS and CDR2 YFSETQ. Trimming at V came to 6 bases and at J to 5 bases, leaving 5 bases not matched to a gene. The CDR3 totals 13 residues. CDR3 nucleotide sequence: TGCGCCAGCACCACAGGGGGCGGGTATGGCTACACCTTC. Translation gives CASTTGGGYGYTF.

This clone was recorded a few times. Here the CDR3 reads CASSVAGNMNTEAFF. DNA for the CDR3: TGTGCCAGCAGCGTAGCGGGGAATATGAACACTGAAGCTTTCTTT. V and J are TRBV9 and TRBJ1-1; D remains unclear. In germline, CDR1 is SGDLS, CDR2 YYNGEE. The CDR3 runs 15 residues. The ends were cut back, 0 bases at V and 0 bases at J, with 9 bases in the middle.